One sample yielded the 3 T cell receptor beta chains listed below, sequenced in a study of cytomegalovirus exposure and HLA in healthy donors. The method was immunoSEQ multiplex PCR; TCRdb's version includes in-frame clones alone and lacks a portion of them. The repertoire holds under 250,000 clones, about nine tenths seen once, with 1.5% to 2% in the top ten. Input material: PBMCs. These receptors all stem from a young woman in good health and CMV-seropositive.

This chain connects TRBV28 to TRBJ1-1; possibly TRBD1 for D (5 bases). Looked up from germline, CDR1 is MDHEN and CDR2 is SYDVKM. The CDR3 contains 16 residues. Trimming took off 9 bases at V and 0 bases at J, with 20 bases between the two ends. This CDR3 is CASTPYPGQMNTEAFF. CDR3 sequence (DNA): TGTGCCAGTACCCCTTACCCAGGGCAGATGAACACTGAAGCTTTCTTT.

The sample holds one count of this clone. The chain couples TRBV7-8 to TRBJ1-4; D remains unclear. The germline V and J ends were trimmed by 5 bases and 0 bases, with 7 bases remaining between them. The CDR3 has 14 residues. Germline CDR1 is SGHVS and CDR2 is FQNEAQ. CDR3 protein: CASSPLATNEKLFF. For the CDR3, the DNA is TGTGCCAGCAGCCCCCTAGCAACTAATGAAAAACTGTTTTTT.

This clone has just a few counts. The rearrangement links TRBV29-1 to TRBJ1-2, with 7 bases lining up with TRBD1. There are 12 residues in the CDR3. Germline assignment: CDR1 SQVTM and CDR2 ANQGSEA. V dropped 7 bases and J dropped 8; count of bases not matched to a gene: 10. The CDR3 DNA follows: TGCAGCGCCGGGACAGATCCTTTCGGCTACACCTTC. This gives the protein CSAGTDPFGYTF.